This record covers a single T cell receptor beta chain. Its antigen is not identified. These data are taken from a study of T-cell memory formation after mild COVID-19. Overall study results and limits: The appearance of some responding clones in pre-infection memory suggested that cross-reactive memory joined.

CDR1 and CDR2 from the germline V gene are MNHNY and SVGAGI (reference sequence). V was cut by 6 bases and J by 1 base, with 13 bases left in between. The length of the CDR3 is 15 residues. Researchers used 5'RACE with constant-segment primers to make TCR alpha and TCR beta cDNA libraries that carry sample barcodes and UMIs. One entry per CDR3 protein, called by TCRdb with MiXCR from the 5' RACE reads. The data show 250,000 to 350,000 distinct CDR3 sequences, 13% to 15% seen once. The chain has TRBV6-6 and TRBJ1-5; TRBD1 is a possible D gene (5 bases). What was sequenced was PBMCs or a T cell subset sorted from them (not recorded which). The sequence came from a man aged 18 to 29 who had mild COVID-19 (a few samples of this study predate the infection). Cell type and time point are not known. The chain's CDR3 is CASSPPGGSNQPQHF. CDR3 DNA sequence: TGTGCCAGCAGCCCCCCCGGGGGAAGCAATCAGCCCCAGCATTTT.